A selection of T cell receptor beta chains follows, all from one sample in a study of T cell responses to AZD1222 COVID-19 vaccine. Clones were sequenced by immunoSEQ multiplex PCR, and TCRdb holds only the in-frame ones, with some missing. The sample has about 150,000 clones, less than 95% seen once. This sample comprised peripheral blood, obtained on day 0 of AZD1222 vaccination. Receptor source: an adult in good health. The conserved cysteine and the conserved F or W are not part of the CDR3 here.

V gene	J gene	CDR3 protein
TRBV19	TRBJ2-7	ASRTSGISYEQY
TRBV7-9	TRBJ2-1	ASSKNNEQF
TRBV18	TRBJ1-4	ASSPEGTTNEKLF
TRBV5-6	TRBJ2-1	ASSRTSGIVQYNEQF
TRBV5-4	TRBJ1-2	ASSPEGQIFNYGYT
TRBV5-1	TRBJ1-5	ASSPGGQLSSNQPQH
TRBV11-1	TRBJ2-2	ASSLDRANTGELF
TRBV25-1	TRBJ2-1	ASSESTAGGYNEQF
TRBV28	TRBJ2-1	ASSRTVMSFDEQF
TRBV18	TRBJ1-4	ATNRGTDEKLF
TRBV6-5	TRBJ2-5	ASSLGEGGSETQY